This passage covers 6 T cell receptor beta chains from one sample sequenced in a study of blood T cell repertoires in COVID-19. Generated by immunoSEQ multiplex PCR, the TCRdb table keeps only in-frame clones and is missing some. The sample carries 200,000 to 250,000 clones, roughly four fifths recorded once. Sequenced material: PBMCs or T cells enriched from blood (not recorded which). These TCRs come from a man in his fifties or sixties who had recovered from COVID-19.

The chain is built from TRBV6-4 and TRBJ2-1; a weak D match, TRBD1 (6 bases). The V end was cut by 3 bases, the J end by 10 bases, with 16 bases between. The CDR3 consists of 14 residues. Germline V gives CDR1 MRHNA, CDR2 SNTAGT. This CDR3 is CASSEESGVGEQFF. For the CDR3, the DNA is TGTGCCAGCAGTGAGGAGTCAGGGGTCGGGGAGCAGTTCTTC.

The rearrangement uses TRBV29-1 and TRBJ1-1; D remains ambiguous. Trimming pared 6 bases from V and 6 bases from J, leaving 11 bases between. Per germline, CDR1 SQVTM and CDR2 ANQGSEA. The CDR3 loop spans 11 amino acids. The CDR3 here is CSVVWRAEAFF. DNA of the CDR3: TGCAGCGTCGTGTGGCGGGCTGAAGCTTTCTTT.

This chain joins TRBV9 and TRBJ2-1, with TRBD1 matching 9 bases. Germline V CDR1 and CDR2: SGDLS, YYNGEE. V lost 4 bases to trimming and J lost 0 bases; unmatched junction nucleotides: 11. The CDR3 consists of 18 residues. Here the CDR3 DNA reads TGTGCCAGCAGCACACCAGATTACAGGGGGCCCTCCTACAATGAGCAGTTCTTC. As protein: CASSTPDYRGPSYNEQFF.

The chain recombines TRBV15 with TRBJ2-5; unclear D gene. This CDR3 region has 16 residues. Germline CDR1 LNHNV, CDR2 YYDKDF (reference sequence). The germline V and J ends were trimmed by 1 base and 3 bases, with 15 bases remaining between them. In DNA, the CDR3 is TGTGCCACCAGCAGAGGCGAGGCAGCCTCCAAAGAGACCCAGTACTTC. The encoded protein is CATSRGEAASKETQYF.

The CDR3 region has the DNA TGTGCCAGCAGTTGGTCAGGAAATATCTACGAGCAGTACTTC. This gives the protein CASSWSGNIYEQYF. The chain has TRBV27 and TRBJ2-7; D gene ambiguous. The CDR3 runs 14 residues. CDR1 and CDR2 (germline): MNHEY, SMNVEV (reference sequence). V was shortened by 4 bases and J by 3 bases, with 13 bases between the two germline ends.

This clone was picked up a small number of times. The sample contains more than one DNA sequence encoding this CDR3. The chain links TRBV18 to TRBJ2-7, with D perhaps TRBD1 (6 bases). CDR3 size: 12 residues. Per germline, CDR1 KGHSH and CDR2 LQKENI. Trimming cost V 2 bases and J 6 bases, with 8 bases left between them. CDR3 region: CASSPGQSEQYF. CDR3 in DNA: TGTGCCAGCTCACCAGGACAGTCCGAGCAGTACTTC.